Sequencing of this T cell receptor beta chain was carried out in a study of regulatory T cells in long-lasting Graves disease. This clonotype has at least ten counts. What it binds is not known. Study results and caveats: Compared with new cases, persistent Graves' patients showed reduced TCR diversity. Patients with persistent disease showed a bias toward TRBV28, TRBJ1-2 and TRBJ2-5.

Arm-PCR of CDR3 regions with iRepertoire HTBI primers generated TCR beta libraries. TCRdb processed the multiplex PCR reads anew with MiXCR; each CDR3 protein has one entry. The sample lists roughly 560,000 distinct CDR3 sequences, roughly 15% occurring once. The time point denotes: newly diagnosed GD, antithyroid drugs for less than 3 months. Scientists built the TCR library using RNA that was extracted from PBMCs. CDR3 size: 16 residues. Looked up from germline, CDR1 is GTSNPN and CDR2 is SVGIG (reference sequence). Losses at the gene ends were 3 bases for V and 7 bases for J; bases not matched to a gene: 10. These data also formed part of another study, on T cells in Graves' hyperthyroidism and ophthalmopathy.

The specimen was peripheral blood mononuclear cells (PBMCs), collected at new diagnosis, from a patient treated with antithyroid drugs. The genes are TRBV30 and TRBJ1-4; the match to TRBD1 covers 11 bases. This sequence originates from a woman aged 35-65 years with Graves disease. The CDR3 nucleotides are TGTGCCTGGAGCGCCGGGACAGGGGGTCTCAGTGAAAAACTGTTTTTT. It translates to CAWSAGTGGLSEKLFF.